This T cell receptor (beta chain) stems from a study of graft-versus-host responses after intestinal transplantation. About this clone itself: As yet, its antigen is unknown. Additional DNA sequences in this sample encode the identical CDR3.

The trim removed 2 bases at V and 7 bases at J, leaving 7 bases unmatched. The CDR3 is 15 amino acids. The V gene's germline CDR1 is SGHRS and CDR2 YFSETQ. The repertoire was sequenced with immunoSEQ multiplex PCR; TCRdb's copy has only in-frame clones and lacks some. This table holds 80,000 to 100,000 clones, roughly four fifths found once. The chain combines TRBV5-1 with TRBJ2-1; 9 bases align to TRBD2. The source was unstimulated CD8+ T cells sorted from spleen or lymph node cells, collected before intestinal transplant. This clonotype originated in a human donor who received an intestinal transplant. This CDR3 is CASSLAGGMGNEQFF. CDR3 DNA sequence: TGCGCCAGCAGCTTAGCGGGAGGAATGGGGAATGAGCAGTTCTTC.